These T cell receptor beta chains were read from a single sample in a study of blood T cell repertoires in COVID-19. Method: immunoSEQ multiplex PCR; TCRdb's copy keeps in-frame clones and lacks some. Found here are about 110,000 clones, approximately 86% of them singletons; the top ten hold about 4.5%. Sequenced: peripheral blood. Source of these receptors: a man in his forties with acute or convalescent COVID-19. The CDR3 runs from the conserved cysteine through the conserved F or W. The D gene is left open where the match is weak. The size entry is marked missing in some rows and otherwise reads once, few, many or a size class.

j_gene,abundance,v_gene,d_gene,CDR3aa,CDR3nt
TRBJ2-6,.,TRBV3-1/TRBV3-2,TRBD2,CASSSHGLAGGPSGANVLTF,TGTGCCAGCAGCTCCCATGGACTAGCGGGGGGGCCCTCTGGGGCCAACGTCCTGACTTTC
TRBJ1-3,.,TRBV5-6,.,CASSLTDWASGNTIYF,TGTGCCAGCAGCTTGACGGATTGGGCCTCTGGAAACACCATATATTTT
TRBJ2-7,.,TRBV12-5,.,CASGLDAGGQRRYEQYF,TGTGCTAGTGGTTTGGACGCGGGGGGACAGAGGCGTTACGAGCAGTACTTC
TRBJ1-6,many,TRBV5-5,TRBD1,CASSLVQGRHSPLHF,TGTGCCAGCAGCTTGGTACAGGGGAGACACTCACCCCTCCACTTT
TRBJ1-3,.,TRBV6-5,.,CASSFGGGNTIYF,TGTGCCAGCAGTTTCGGGGGGGGAAACACCATATATTTT
TRBJ1-2,.,TRBV29-1,.,CSVREGQGYTF,TGCAGCGTCAGGGAGGGGCAGGGCTACACCTTC
TRBJ2-2,.,TRBV7-3,TRBD2,CASSLGLAGGTGELFF,TGTGCCAGCAGCCTTGGACTAGCGGGGGGAACCGGGGAGCTGTTTTTT
TRBJ1-6,.,TRBV6-6,.,CASSYSKTGDNSPLHF,TGTGCCAGCAGTTATAGTAAGACAGGCGATAATTCACCCCTCCACTTT
TRBJ2-5,.,TRBV15,TRBD2,CATSKGYGGGQETQYF,TGTGCCACCAGCAAAGGTTACGGCGGGGGGCAAGAGACCCAGTACTTC
TRBJ1-5,.,TRBV10-1,.,CASSESGEPQHF,TGCGCCAGCAGTGAGTCCGGGGAGCCCCAGCATTTT
TRBJ1-6,.,TRBV19,.,CASSPRQSGLPLSSYNSPLHF,TGTGCCAGTAGTCCGCGACAATCAGGCTTACCCTTGAGCTCCTATAATTCACCCCTCCACTTT
TRBJ2-5,.,TRBV28,TRBD1,CASSPLEGQQETQYF,TGTGCCAGCAGTCCCCTAGAGGGACAGCAAGAGACCCAGTACTTC
TRBJ2-7,.,TRBV6-5,TRBD1,CASSRTGDEQYF,TGTGCCAGCAGCAGGACAGGGGACGAGCAGTACTTC
TRBJ1-2,.,TRBV24-1,TRBD1,CATSDRTGGGGYTF,TGTGCCACCAGTGATAGGACAGGGGGCGGGGGCTACACCTTC
TRBJ1-5,few,TRBV24-1,TRBD1,CATSETGGSQPQHF,TGTGCCACCAGTGAGACAGGGGGCAGTCAGCCCCAGCATTTT
TRBJ1-1,.,TRBV30,.,CAWSLAGSTEAFF,TGTGCCTGGAGTCTTGCGGGAAGCACTGAAGCTTTCTTT
TRBJ2-5,few,TRBV5-1,.,CASSQNRSGINQETQYF,TGCGCCAGCAGCCAGAATAGATCCGGGATCAATCAAGAGACCCAGTACTTC
TRBJ2-7,.,TRBV12-5,TRBD2,CASGSGLAGGLGEQYF,TGTGCTAGTGGTTCAGGACTAGCGGGGGGGCTTGGTGAGCAGTACTTC
TRBJ1-4,.,TRBV6-6,.,CASSRGGTDEKLFF,TGTGCCAGCAGCCGTGGGGGCACGGATGAAAAACTGTTTTTT
TRBJ1-2,.,TRBV30,TRBD1,CACPTRDRDVYTF,TGTGCCTGCCCAACCCGGGACAGGGATGTCTACACCTTC
TRBJ2-1,few,TRBV5-3,.,CARSGAHEQFF,TGTGCCAGAAGCGGAGCCCATGAGCAGTTCTTC
TRBJ1-2,.,TRBV6-5,TRBD1,CASSYWGQRFNYSYTF,TGTGCCAGCAGTTACTGGGGACAGCGATTCAACTATAGCTACACCTTC
TRBJ2-7,.,TRBV18,TRBD1,CASSQDRAEQYF,TGTGCCAGCTCACAAGACAGGGCCGAGCAGTACTTC
TRBJ1-5,few,TRBV5-1,TRBD1,CASSTGTGGGQPQHF,TGCGCCAGCAGCACCGGGACAGGGGGCGGTCAGCCCCAGCATTTT
TRBJ1-2,.,TRBV19,.,CASRVAGVYGYTF,TGTGCCAGTAGAGTAGCGGGAGTCTATGGCTACACCTTC
TRBJ2-7,.,TRBV11-1,.,CASSLAHNYEQYF,TGTGCCAGCAGCTTAGCGCACAACTACGAGCAGTACTTC
TRBJ2-5,once,TRBV27,TRBD1,CASSLASGTGRETQYF,TGTGCCAGCAGTTTAGCCTCCGGGACAGGGAGAGAGACCCAGTACTTC
TRBJ2-3,few,TRBV30,TRBD1,CAWRRTGGDTQYF,TGTGCCTGGAGGCGGACAGGCGGAGATACGCAGTATTTT
TRBJ1-2,.,TRBV5-1,TRBD1,CASSPRTGAIINYGYTF,TGCGCCAGCAGCCCCAGGACAGGGGCCATCATTAACTATGGCTACACCTTC
TRBJ2-7,.,TRBV5-4,TRBD2,CASSWTSGNKEQYF,TGTGCCAGCAGCTGGACTAGCGGGAATAAAGAGCAGTACTTC
TRBJ2-5,once,TRBV15,.,CATSGSDSEETQYF,TGTGCCACCAGCGGGTCCGACAGCGAAGAGACCCAGTACTTC
TRBJ1-3,.,TRBV7-6,.,CASSPGNSGNTIYF,TGTGCCAGCAGCCCCGGGAACTCTGGAAACACCATATATTTT
TRBJ1-5,.,TRBV7-9,.,CASSLFSPRAGNQPQHF,TGTGCCAGCAGCTTATTTAGTCCCAGGGCTGGGAATCAGCCCCAGCATTTT
TRBJ1-1,.,TRBV29-1,.,CSVERGSEAFF,TGCAGCGTTGAAAGGGGAAGCGAAGCTTTCTTT
TRBJ1-5,.,TRBV18,.,CASSPLADNQPQHF,TGTGCCAGCTCACCCCTGGCAGACAATCAGCCCCAGCATTTT
TRBJ2-7,.,TRBV9,TRBD1,CASSPRNRDRAYEQYF,TGTGCCAGCAGCCCCCGAAACCGGGACAGGGCGTACGAGCAGTACTTC
TRBJ2-5,.,TRBV19,TRBD2,CASSFTTGLAGETQYF,TGTGCCAGTAGTTTTACAACCGGACTAGCGGGAGAGACCCAGTACTTC
TRBJ2-1,once,TRBV4-2,TRBD2,CASSPAGVGINEQFF,TGTGCCAGCAGCCCAGCGGGAGTTGGGATCAATGAGCAGTTCTTC
TRBJ1-6,.,TRBV7-9,TRBD1,CASSPRTGTDFNSPLHF,TGTGCCAGCAGCCCACGGACCGGGACAGACTTTAATTCACCCCTCCACTTT
TRBJ2-7,once,TRBV4-1,.,CASSQSTGDTSSYEQYF,TGCGCCAGCAGCCAATCCACCGGGGACACAAGTTCCTACGAGCAGTACTTC
TRBJ1-1,.,TRBV4-1,.,CASSQGWANTEAFF,TGCGCCAGCAGCCAAGGGTGGGCAAACACTGAAGCTTTCTTT
TRBJ2-5,once,TRBV15,.,CATSRAGTRVQETQYF,TGTGCCACCAGCAGAGCCGGGACTCGAGTTCAAGAGACCCAGTACTTC
TRBJ1-2,.,TRBV18,.,CASSPSWGDYGYTF,TGTGCCAGCTCACCTTCTTGGGGGGACTATGGCTACACCTTC
TRBJ2-7,.,TRBV2,.,CASNSIGGYEQYF,TGTGCCAGCAACTCAATCGGAGGGTACGAGCAGTACTTC
TRBJ2-2,.,TRBV19,.,CASSNWAANTGELFF,TGTGCCAGTAGTAATTGGGCCGCGAACACCGGGGAGCTGTTTTTT
TRBJ2-3,.,TRBV2,TRBD2,CASTIAGGRSDTQYF,TGTGCCAGCACCATAGCGGGGGGGCGTTCAGATACGCAGTATTTT
TRBJ1-1,.,TRBV30,TRBD1,CAWSITGGTEAFF,TGTGCCTGGAGTATCACAGGGGGCACTGAAGCTTTCTTT
TRBJ1-5,.,TRBV12-3/TRBV12-4,.,CASTQGPRPQHF,TGTGCCAGCACCCAGGGGCCCCGGCCCCAGCATTTT
TRBJ2-1,.,TRBV11-2,.,CASSFGHDSYNEQFF,TGTGCCAGCAGCTTTGGCCACGACTCCTACAATGAGCAGTTCTTC